This is a list of T cell receptor beta chains from one sample in a study of blood T cell repertoires in COVID-19. Clones were sequenced by immunoSEQ multiplex PCR, and TCRdb holds only the in-frame ones, with some missing. The sample has around 370,000 clones, approximately 89% seen once. The source material was peripheral blood. These receptor sequences come from a woman between 18 and 29 years old who had recovered from COVID-19. The CDR3 runs from the conserved cysteine through the conserved F or W. A D gene is named only where the DNA matches it firmly. A clone size is listed for some rows: how often the clone was seen (once, few, many), or a class if it is expanded.

V,J,size,D,DNA,CDR3
TRBV4-1,TRBJ1-2,large,-,TGCGCCAGCAGCCAAGATCAGGGGATTGGGGGCTACACCTTC,CASSQDQGIGGYTF
TRBV10-1,TRBJ1-1,-,-,TGCGCCAGCAGTGAGTTTCGAGGCACTGAAGCTTTCTTT,CASSEFRGTEAFF
TRBV3-1/TRBV3-2,TRBJ1-1,-,TRBD1,TGTGCCAGCAGCCAAGTGATACCCGGACAGGGGATGAACACTGAAGCTTTCTTT,CASSQVIPGQGMNTEAFF
TRBV29-1,TRBJ1-2,once,-,TGCAGCGTTGCCAATAGTCAGGGGATGACTGGCTACACCTTC,CSVANSQGMTGYTF
TRBV5-1,TRBJ1-1,-,TRBD1,TGCGCCAGCAGCCAAGGGACAGGGAACACTGAAGCTTTCTTT,CASSQGTGNTEAFF
TRBV2,TRBJ2-1,-,TRBD1,TGTGCCAGCAGTGATGTCAGAGGGGGCTTCGTCGAGTTCTTC,CASSDVRGGFVEFF
TRBV7-8,TRBJ1-3,-,-,TGTGCCAGCAGCTTAGCGGGGCGACAGAGCTCTGGAAACACCATATATTTT,CASSLAGRQSSGNTIYF
TRBV4-3,TRBJ1-4,-,-,TGCGCCAGCAGCCAAGTCTTGGGGGCGTCGACTAATGAAAAACTGTTTTTT,CASSQVLGASTNEKLFF
TRBV3-1/TRBV3-2,TRBJ1-2,-,TRBD1,TGTGCCAGCAGCCGGGGACAGGAGGGCTATGGCTACACCTTC,CASSRGQEGYGYTF
TRBV11-3,TRBJ1-1,-,-,TGTGCCAGCAAAAAAAGGGGGACAACGAACACTGAAGCTTTCTTT,CASKKRGTTNTEAFF
TRBV6-5,TRBJ1-2,-,-,TGTGCCAGCAGCGATACGAAGGGGGGGTTATATGGCTACACCTTC,CASSDTKGGLYGYTF
TRBV19,TRBJ2-1,-,-,TGTGCCAGTATCCTCCCTAGAGCCGGGTTTGCCTACAATGAGCAGTTCTTC,CASILPRAGFAYNEQFF
TRBV19,TRBJ2-5,-,-,TGTGCCAGTAGTAGGGCAGGGAGGATAGAGACCCAGTACTTC,CASSRAGRIETQYF
TRBV18,TRBJ1-5,-,TRBD1,TGTGCCAGCTCACCCGAGGACAGGGCTAGCAATCAGCCCCAGCATTTT,CASSPEDRASNQPQHF
TRBV5-1,TRBJ1-1,-,-,TGCGCCAGCAGCTGGGGGGACCCCATGAACACTGAAGCTTTCTTT,CASSWGDPMNTEAFF
TRBV10-1,TRBJ1-6,few,-,TGCGCCAGCAGTGGGGGACTTTCGAATTCACCCCTCCACTTT,CASSGGLSNSPLHF
TRBV15,TRBJ1-2,-,-,TGTGCCACCAGCAGAGATCACGGTGGCTACACCTTC,CATSRDHGGYTF
TRBV6-5,TRBJ1-4,-,-,TGTGCCAGCAGTCCCAGCGGTACAACTAATGAAAAACTGTTTTTT,CASSPSGTTNEKLFF
TRBV5-5,TRBJ1-3,-,-,TGTGCCAGCAGCCCCAAGATCCGGGAGCATGGAAACACCATATATTTT,CASSPKIREHGNTIYF
TRBV5-6,TRBJ2-2,-,-,TGTGCCAGCAGCTTCGGGACTCTGGCCGGGGAGCTGTTTTTT,CASSFGTLAGELFF
TRBV29-1,TRBJ2-5,-,TRBD1,TGCAGCGTGTTGACAGGGGGGTTTACTGAGACCCAGTACTTC,CSVLTGGFTETQYF
TRBV18,TRBJ2-5,-,TRBD1,TGTGCCAGCTCACCCGCTGGACAGGGGGTCGGGACCCAGTACTTC,CASSPAGQGVGTQYF
TRBV7-2,TRBJ2-1,-,TRBD2,TGTGCCAGCAGCGGGGGGACTAGCTTGAACAATGAGCAGTTCTTC,CASSGGTSLNNEQFF
TRBV4-1,TRBJ1-5,-,TRBD1,TGCGCCAGCAGCCAAGTGTACAGGGGGGGGAATAGCAATCAGCCCCAGCATTTT,CASSQVYRGGNSNQPQHF
TRBV3-1/TRBV3-2,TRBJ2-1,-,-,TGTGCCAGCACAGGGTCCGGTGTCCGCCACAATGAGCAGTTCTTC,CASTGSGVRHNEQFF
TRBV5-1,TRBJ1-1,-,-,TGCGCCAGCAGCGTACAGAAATCGAACACTGAAGCTTTCTTT,CASSVQKSNTEAFF
TRBV10-3,TRBJ2-2,-,TRBD2,TGTGCCGGGACTAGCGCGAACACCGGGGAGCTGTTTTTT,CAGTSANTGELFF
TRBV4-3,TRBJ1-5,-,TRBD1,TGCGCCAGCAGCCAAGACCCGACAGGGAATCAGCCCCAGCATTTT,CASSQDPTGNQPQHF
TRBV19,TRBJ1-2,-,-,TGTGCCAGTAGTATACTCGGGGATGCTAACTATGGCTACACCTTC,CASSILGDANYGYTF
TRBV6-5,TRBJ1-1,-,-,TGTGCCAGCAGTTACGGGATGGGGGACTCTGGCACTGAAGCTTTCTTT,CASSYGMGDSGTEAFF
TRBV10-2,TRBJ1-1,-,-,TGCGCCAGCAGTGAAACGGTAGTGAACACTGAAGCTTTCTTT,CASSETVVNTEAFF